This T cell receptor beta chain was observed in a study of CD4 T cell repertoires in COVID-19. Mild-to-severe COVID-19 survivors were the donors. These memory T cells were uncultured and sequenced directly after ex vivo isolation. Remarks on this clone: The antigen is undetermined.

Study-wide findings and caveats: Some SARS-CoV-2 clonotypes, between roughly 7 and 27%, recurred in SARS-CoV and/or HKU1 cultures. Two or all three memory subsets shared several highly expanded SARS-CoV-2-reactive clonotypes.

Sequenced by immunoSEQ multiplex PCR; TCRdb stores in-frame clones only, minus some. The table lists about 75,000 clones, 83% of them singletons. V lost 1 base to trimming and J lost 7 bases; unmatched junction nucleotides: 6. This CDR3 is built from 15 residues. Germline V gene lookup returns CDR1 LGHDT and CDR2 YNNKEL (reference sequence). Specimen: CD4+ T cells from peripheral blood, collected after recovery from COVID-19. The chain has TRBV3-1 (or the pseudogene TRBV3-2) and TRBJ2-7; 11 nucleotides line up with TRBD2. The receptor was derived from a human donor who had COVID-19. The CDR3 DNA reads TGTGCCAGCAGCCAAGTCGGGACTAGCGGTTCGGAGCAGTACTTC. It codes for CASSQVGTSGSEQYF.